Included here is one TCR beta chain sequence, with context. Antigen specificity is unknown. MiXCR, applied by TCRdb to the 5' RACE reads, yields one record per CDR3 protein. The sample has approximately 410,000 distinct CDR3 sequences; about 18% are singletons. This entry comes from a study of identical twins. Overall study results and limits: Findings depended on cross-sectional statistics rather than tracking the same donors. Fewer insertions characterized abundant cord blood beta clonotypes, whereas memory repertoires showed none.

The CDR3 runs 13 residues. Trimming cost V 6 bases and J 3 bases, with 11 bases left between them. The source of this sequence is a man aged 45-60 years in good health. Input material: naive T cells sorted from blood. The chain recombines TRBV12-3 or TRBV12-4 with TRBJ2-5; D gene uncertain. In nucleotides, the CDR3 is TGTGCCAGCAGACTACGGGTTAAAGAGACCCAGTACTTC. The encoded protein is CASRLRVKETQYF.